These 15 T cell receptor beta chains were all obtained from the same sample, sequenced in a study of blood T cell repertoires in COVID-19. The table came from immunoSEQ multiplex PCR; TCRdb's copy has only in-frame clones and leaves some out. The repertoire has 160,000 or so clones, roughly 90% of them found once; the top ten carry approximately 3%. Sample: peripheral blood. The receptor source for this set is a man aged 60 to 69 with acute or convalescent COVID-19.

The chain combines TRBV7-6 with TRBJ1-1, with D possibly TRBD1 on 5 matching bases. V shed 6 bases and J shed 2 bases, with 16 bases lying between them. The CDR3 is made up of 15 amino acids. The germline V gene has CDR1 SGHVS and CDR2 FNYEAQ. The CDR3 DNA reads TGTGCCAGCAGTTCCCGCCCCTGGGGCAACACTGAAGCTTTCTTT. Translating it yields CASSSRPWGNTEAFF.

The chain links TRBV7-2 to TRBJ1-5, with D maybe TRBD1 (5 bases). The V end lost 2 bases, the J end lost 1 base, and 18 bases lay between the germline ends. Germline-derived CDR1 and CDR2 are SGHTA and FQGNSA. This CDR3 spans 18 amino acids. The CDR3 sequence is CASSLTSWTKGSNQPQHF. Here the CDR3 DNA reads TGTGCCAGCAGCTTAACCAGTTGGACAAAAGGGAGCAATCAGCCCCAGCATTTT.

The chain links TRBV6-4 to TRBJ1-5, with no clear D. This CDR3 has 18 amino acids. The V end lost 8 bases, the J end lost 0 bases, and 23 bases lay between the germline ends. CDR1 is MRHNA, CDR2 SNTAGT, per germline. As DNA, the CDR3 is TGTGCCAGCGGAGGAGGCTTTGGGGAGATGTATAGCAATCAGCCCCAGCATTTT. Its protein is CASGGGFGEMYSNQPQHF.

The chain couples TRBV9 to TRBJ2-2; 8 positions agree with TRBD1. Per the germline V gene, CDR1 is SGDLS and CDR2 is YYNGEE. V gave up 2 bases and J gave up 1 base; unmatched junction bases: 4. The length of the CDR3 is 16 residues. CDR3 sequence (DNA): TGTGCCAGCAGCGTTACGACAGGGGAGAACACCGGGGAGCTGTTTTTT. Translation gives CASSVTTGENTGELFF.

This clone was recorded once. This rearrangement joins TRBV3-1 (or the pseudogene TRBV3-2) to TRBJ2-1; a weak D match, TRBD2 (6 bases). This CDR3 is built from 16 residues. The germline V gene has CDR1 LGHDT and CDR2 YNNKEL (reference sequence). The V and J ends lost 4 bases and 6 bases respectively, with 19 bases between them. CDR3 sequence (DNA): TGTGCCAGCAGCCCCAGACGAGCGGGCGGAACCAATGAGCAGTTCTTC. Translation gives CASSPRRAGGTNEQFF.

The genes are TRBV6-2 or TRBV6-3 and TRBJ1-5; TRBD1 is a possible D gene (5 bases). Germline V gene data show CDR1 as MNHEY and CDR2 as SVGEGT. CDR3 size: 15 residues. The V end lost 2 bases, the J end lost 3 bases, and 11 bases lay between the germline ends. Here the CDR3 reads CASSYISGINQPQHF. CDR3 DNA: TGTGCCAGCAGTTACATTTCAGGGATCAATCAGCCCCAGCATTTT.

This sequence joins TRBV2 and TRBJ1-2; no reliable D call. The CDR3 consists of 14 residues. Germline-derived CDR1 and CDR2 are SNHLY and FYNNEI. Trimming took 4 bases from V and 6 from J, leaving 15 bases between them. CDR3 in DNA: TGTGCCAGCAGTGCTTGGATGAACTATGATGGCTACACCTTC. Its translation: CASSAWMNYDGYTF.

The CDR3: CATSDSGTSPSRYTF. The CDR3 DNA follows: TGTGCCACCAGTGATTCAGGAACCTCACCGTCGCGCTACACCTTC. The J gene is TRBJ1-2, the V gene TRBV24-1; D is undetermined. The CDR3 contains 15 residues. Per the germline V gene, CDR1 is KGHDR and CDR2 is SFDVKD. Trimming left V 2 bases short and J 9 bases short, with 18 bases between.

This clone was counted between two and nine times. V is TRBV30 and J is TRBJ1-3; D perhaps matches TRBD1 (5 bases). Germline lookup yields CDR1 GTSNPN and CDR2 SVGIG (reference sequence). Trimming took off 3 bases at V and 2 bases at J, with 14 bases between the two ends. The CDR3 is 15 residues long. CDR3 nucleotide sequence: TGTGCCTGGAGCGGGGGTTCCAACCCTGGAAACACCATATATTTT. This gives the protein CAWSGGSNPGNTIYF.

This clone was recorded only once. The chain uses TRBV5-1 and TRBJ2-5, with 7 bases fitting TRBD1. Germline V gene data show CDR1 as SGHRS and CDR2 as YFSETQ. This CDR3 has 17 amino acids. J was trimmed by 0 bases and V by 0 bases; bases with no gene match: 8. The CDR3 loop reads CASSLVPQGRNQETQYF. The CDR3 coding sequence is TGCGCCAGCAGCTTGGTCCCACAGGGGCGAAACCAAGAGACCCAGTACTTC.

The V gene is TRBV2, the J gene TRBJ2-5; TRBD1 is a possible D gene (6 bases). V was trimmed by 8 bases and J by 2 bases, leaving 12 bases between them. This CDR3 comprises 13 residues. Germline V lookup: CDR1 SNHLY, CDR2 FYNNEI. CDR3: CASQRTEQETQYF. In nucleotides, the CDR3 is TGTGCCAGCCAACGGACAGAACAAGAGACCCAGTACTTC.

The chain carries TRBV19 and TRBJ2-1; D possibly corresponds to TRBD1 (5 bases). Trimming stripped 5 bases from V and 2 bases from J, with 7 bases between. This CDR3 comprises 13 residues. The V gene's germline CDR1 is LNHDA and CDR2 SQIVND (reference sequence). The CDR3 reads CASSQTAYNEQFF. CDR3 bases: TGTGCCAGTAGTCAGACAGCCTACAATGAGCAGTTCTTC.

The rearrangement uses TRBV12-3 or TRBV12-4 and TRBJ1-3; no reliable D call. Trimming left V 8 bases short and J 3 bases short, with 11 bases between. This CDR3 has 13 residues. The CDR3 region has the DNA TGTGCCAGCCTCCCACACAGTGGAAACACCATATATTTT. It translates to CASLPHSGNTIYF.

The genes are TRBV5-5 and TRBJ1-5, with TRBD1 matching 8 bases. V lost 0 bases, J lost 0 bases, and 11 bases stayed unmatched. From germline, CDR1 is SGHKS and CDR2 YYEKEE (reference sequence). The CDR3 consists of 19 residues. CDR3 sequence (DNA): TGTGCCAGCAGCTTGGATCCAGGGGGCTCCTTTTATAGCAATCAGCCCCAGCATTTT. Encoded protein: CASSLDPGGSFYSNQPQHF.

The V gene is TRBV28, the J gene TRBJ1-2; 11 bases line up with TRBD1. CDR1 is MDHEN, CDR2 SYDVKM, per germline. With V trimmed by 3 bases and J by 4 bases, 4 bases remained unmatched. This CDR3 spans 15 amino acids. CDR3 sequence: CASSFGQGAIYGYTF. The CDR3 DNA is TGTGCCAGCAGTTTTGGACAGGGGGCAATCTATGGCTACACCTTC.